Below, one TCR beta chain is given with its context. The antigen remains undetermined. Caucasian, healthy and from Russia, the donors were aged between about 6 and 90. The sample originates from a study of blood T cells in healthy people across ages. Overall study findings and caveats: Significant beta diversity loss was already apparent by age roughly 40, declining roughly linearly.

With a J-beta primer mix and a sample-barcoded 5' primer, a second PCR ran about 7 to 12 cycles. TCRdb re-called the 5' RACE reads through MiXCR, storing one row per CDR3 protein. Here the sample spans about 800,000 distinct CDR3 sequences, just under 25% being singletons. CDR1 and CDR2 (germline): DFQATT, SNEGSKA (reference sequence). The CDR3 has 13 amino acids. The sample was also reused in another study, on T cells of mothers and their children. As that report states: The study sampled a few healthy Caucasian mothers and their six children.

The sequenced sample consisted of blood. The receptor's source is a boy between 5 and 17 years old in good health. The J gene is TRBJ2-5, the V gene TRBV20-1, with 7 nucleotides matching TRBD2. The DNA end favors TRBJ2-1, so the J call may be wrong. CDR3 nucleotides: TGCAGTGCTAGAGCTACTAGCGCTAATGAGCAGTTCTTC. This gives the protein CSARATSANEQFF.